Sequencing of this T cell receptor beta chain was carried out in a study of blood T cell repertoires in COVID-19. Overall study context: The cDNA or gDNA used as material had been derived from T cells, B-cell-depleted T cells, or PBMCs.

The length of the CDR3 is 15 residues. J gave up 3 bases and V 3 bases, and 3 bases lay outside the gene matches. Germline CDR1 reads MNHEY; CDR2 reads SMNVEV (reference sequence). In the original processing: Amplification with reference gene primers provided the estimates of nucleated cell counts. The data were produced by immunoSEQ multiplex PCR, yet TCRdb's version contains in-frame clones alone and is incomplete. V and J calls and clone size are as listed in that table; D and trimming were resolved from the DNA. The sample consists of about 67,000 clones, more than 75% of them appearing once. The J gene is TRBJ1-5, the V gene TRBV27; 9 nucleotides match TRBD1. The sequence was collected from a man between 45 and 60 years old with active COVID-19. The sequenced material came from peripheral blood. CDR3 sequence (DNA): TGTGCCAGCAGTTTGCGGACAGGGGACAATCAGCCCCAGCATTTT. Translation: CASSLRTGDNQPQHF.